This T cell receptor beta chain appears in the sequencing data of a study of T cell repertoires in cytomegalovirus infection. The overall study: HLA-C-restricted CMV epitopes, recently identified, and well-studied HLA-B-restricted ones were used by the study. Both a matching HLA type and CMV infection were indicated by public TCR beta signatures.

As concerns this clonotype: The target antigen is unknown.

MiXCR, applied by TCRdb to the reads, yields one record per CDR3 protein. The data show approximately 120,000 distinct CDR3 sequences, with more than 25% seen just once and 58% held by the top ten. General study results and limits: There were carriers of CMV plus the relevant HLA, and cumulative public TCR beta family frequency identified them. The study found HLA-C-restricted CMV-specific TCR beta clonotypes dominating the ex vivo response.

The sequence derives from a human donor in good health (CMV status not recorded). Some clones in this sample may be carry-over from other donors' samples. Here the sequenced sample was CD8+ T cells from cultured PBMCs, taken from culture after CMV antigen stimulation.

CDR3 in amino acids: CASSPADLPSYEQYF. The CDR3 region has the DNA TGTGCCAGCAGTCCAGCCGACCTGCCTTCCTACGAGCAGTACTTC. This rearrangement joins TRBV12-3 or TRBV12-4 to TRBJ2-7; no clear D gene. The CDR3 length is 15 residues. Trimming cost V 5 bases and J 1 base, with 15 bases left between them.